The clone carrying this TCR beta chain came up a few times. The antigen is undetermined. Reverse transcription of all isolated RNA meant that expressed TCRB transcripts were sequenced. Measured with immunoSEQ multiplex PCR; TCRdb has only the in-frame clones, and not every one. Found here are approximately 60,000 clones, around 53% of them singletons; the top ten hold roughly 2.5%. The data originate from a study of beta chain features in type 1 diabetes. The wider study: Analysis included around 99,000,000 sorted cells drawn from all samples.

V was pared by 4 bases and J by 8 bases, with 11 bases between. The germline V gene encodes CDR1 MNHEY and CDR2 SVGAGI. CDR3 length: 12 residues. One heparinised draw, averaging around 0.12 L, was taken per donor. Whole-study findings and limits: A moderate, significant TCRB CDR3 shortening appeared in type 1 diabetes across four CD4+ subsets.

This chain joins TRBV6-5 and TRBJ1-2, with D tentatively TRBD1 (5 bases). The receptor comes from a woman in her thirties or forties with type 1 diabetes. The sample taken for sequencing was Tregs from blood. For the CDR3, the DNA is TGTGCCAGCAGTTTTCAGGGAGGAGGCTACACCTTC. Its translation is CASSFQGGGYTF.